This passage covers 10 T cell receptor beta chains from one sample sequenced in a study of blood T cell repertoires in COVID-19. The protocol was immunoSEQ multiplex PCR, while the TCRdb copy is restricted to in-frame clones and leaves out a portion. The sample comprises some 150,000 clones, 87% of which are singletons, and 8.6% rests with the top ten. Specimen: peripheral blood. Every receptor here comes from a woman aged 45-65 years with active or convalescent COVID-19.

J is TRBJ1-5 and V is TRBV5-5; perhaps TRBD1 as D (6 bases). CDR3 length: 15 amino acids. Per germline, CDR1 SGHKS and CDR2 YYEKEE (reference sequence). Trimming removed 2 bases at V and 3 bases at J, with 12 bases between. The chain's CDR3 is CASSLSRGANQPQHF. CDR3 bases: TGTGCCAGCAGCTTATCCAGGGGCGCCAATCAGCCCCAGCATTTT.

This clone was recorded only once. The V call is TRBV20-1, the J call TRBJ2-7, with D perhaps TRBD2 (5 bases). Per germline, CDR1 DFQATT and CDR2 SNEGSKA (reference sequence). Trimming pared 6 bases from V and 6 bases from J, leaving 9 bases between. The CDR3 extends over 10 amino acids. This chain's CDR3 is CSAKAGEQYF. CDR3 DNA: TGCAGTGCCAAGGCGGGCGAGCAGTACTTC.

The genes are TRBV3-1 (or the pseudogene TRBV3-2) and TRBJ2-7; D remains ambiguous. CDR1 and CDR2 from the germline V gene are LGHDT and YNNKEL (reference sequence). With 0 bases removed from V and 2 bases from J, the gap between germline ends came to 8 bases. CDR3 length: 14 residues. The CDR3 here is CASSQDPSPYEQYF. Here the CDR3 DNA reads TGTGCCAGCAGCCAAGACCCTTCCCCCTACGAGCAGTACTTC.

V usage is TRBV4-1 and J usage is TRBJ2-7, with 13 bases matching TRBD2. There are 16 residues in the CDR3. Per the germline V gene, CDR1 is MGHRA and CDR2 is YSYEKL. The V gene end was trimmed by 2 bases and the J gene end by 2 bases; junction bases not matched to a gene: 3. The CDR3 here is CASSQRLAGGTYEQYF. The DNA for the CDR3 is TGCGCCAGCAGCCAAAGACTAGCGGGGGGCACCTACGAGCAGTACTTC.

The rearrangement uses TRBV3-1 (or the pseudogene TRBV3-2) and TRBJ2-4; TRBD2 might be the D (5 bases). The V end lost 4 bases, the J end lost 6 bases, and 7 bases lay between the germline ends. The CDR3 extends over 12 amino acids. Germline loops: CDR1 LGHDT, CDR2 YNNKEL (reference sequence). Written as DNA, the CDR3 is TGTGCCAGCAGCCCAACTAGAAACATTCAGTACTTC. Translating it yields CASSPTRNIQYF.

This sequence joins TRBV4-1 and TRBJ2-1, with 9 bases identical to TRBD1. With V trimmed by 1 base and J by 7 bases, 11 bases remained unmatched. The CDR3 loop spans 17 amino acids. The V gene's germline CDR1 is MGHRA and CDR2 YSYEKL. CDR3 in DNA: TGCGCCAGCAGCCAAGTATGGGGGGGGACAGGGAGGAATGAGCAGTTCTTC. As protein: CASSQVWGGTGRNEQFF.

V and J are TRBV7-9 and TRBJ2-3, with unresolved D. This CDR3 is 15 amino acids long. The germline V and J ends were trimmed by 2 bases and 2 bases, with 11 bases remaining between them. From germline, CDR1 is SEHNR and CDR2 FQNEAQ (reference sequence). CDR3 region: CASSLNYLPTDTQYF. The CDR3 DNA sequence: TGTGCCAGCAGCTTAAACTACCTACCCACAGATACGCAGTATTTT. Looking up the rest from reference TRBV7-9 and TRBJ2-3 gives the full variable domain: DTGVSQNPRHKITKRGQNVTFRCDPISEHNRLYWYRQTLGQGPEFLTYFQNEAQLEKSRLLSDRFSAERPKGSFSTLEIQRTEQGDSAMYLCASSLNYLPTDTQYFGPGTRLTVL.

This chain uses TRBV9 with TRBJ1-1, with TRBD1 matching over 10 bases. The CDR3 runs 16 residues. Germline CDR1 reads SGDLS; CDR2 reads YYNGEE. V shed 0 bases, J shed 3 bases, and the junction held 5 bases outside the gene matches. CDR3 residues: CASSVGGGTGDTEAFF. In DNA, the CDR3 is TGTGCCAGCAGCGTAGGGGGCGGGACAGGGGACACTGAAGCTTTCTTT.

The V call is TRBV9, the J call TRBJ1-3; TRBD1 matches 9 bases. This CDR3 has 18 amino acids. CDR1 and CDR2 from the germline V gene are SGDLS and YYNGEE. V lost 4 bases and J lost 4; bases outside the gene matches: 15. For the CDR3, the DNA is TGTGCCAGCAGCTTAGGGGGCGGACAGGGGAGCTCCGGAAACACCATATATTTT. Encoded protein: CASSLGGGQGSSGNTIYF.

This clone was seen a few times. V gene TRBV2 combines with J gene TRBJ2-1, with 11 nucleotides matching TRBD2. The germline V gene encodes CDR1 SNHLY and CDR2 FYNNEI. This CDR3 has 16 residues. Trimming took 6 bases from V and 5 from J; bases not matched to a gene: 9. The DNA of the CDR3 is TGTGCCAGCAGCGACTTGACTAGCGGGGTCAACAATGAGCAGTTCTTC. It encodes CASSDLTSGVNNEQFF. The whole variable domain, remainder taken from reference TRBV2 and TRBJ2-1, is EPEVTQTPSHQVTQMGQEVILRCVPISNHLYFYWYRQILGQKVEFLVSFYNNEISEKSEIFDDQFSVERPDGSNFTLKIRSTKLEDSAMYFCASSDLTSGVNNEQFFGPGTRLTVL.